The 16 T cell receptor beta chains given below trace back to one sample, sequenced in a study of T cell responses to AZD1222 COVID-19 vaccine. The repertoire was sequenced with immunoSEQ multiplex PCR; TCRdb's copy has only in-frame clones and lacks some. This repertoire shows approximately 130,000 clones, approximately 85% found once; its top ten account for 7.9%. The sequences come from peripheral blood, collected 28 days after the second dose of the MenACWY control vaccine. Receptors were obtained from an adult who received the MenACWY meningococcal vaccine as a control.

J is TRBJ2-3 and V is TRBV5-4; D is perhaps TRBD1 or TRBD2 (5 bases each). In germline, CDR1 is SGHNT, CDR2 YYREEE (reference sequence). The germline V and J ends were trimmed by 5 bases and 0 bases, with 22 bases remaining between them. The CDR3 runs 18 residues. Written as DNA, the CDR3 is TGTGCCAGCAGTCCTGGTGGGGGTAGGGCCCTTAGCACAGATACGCAGTATTTT. Encoded protein: CASSPGGGRALSTDTQYF.

CDR3 nucleotides: TGTGCCAGTAGTACCACCGGGGGGGTTGAAAAACTGTTTTTT. Translated, it gives CASSTTGGVEKLFF. This chain uses TRBV19 with TRBJ1-4; perhaps TRBD1 as D (5 bases). The CDR3 loop spans 14 amino acids. Germline CDR1 and CDR2: LNHDA and SQIVND (reference sequence). With 4 bases removed from V and 7 bases from J, the gap between germline ends came to 13 bases.

The rearrangement links TRBV7-8 to TRBJ2-1; D may be TRBD1 (7 bases). This CDR3 region has 16 residues. V shed 5 bases and J shed 9 bases, with 23 bases lying between them. Germline V gives CDR1 SGHVS, CDR2 FQNEAQ. The CDR3 region is CASSPRTGAGWGEQFF. The CDR3 bases are TGTGCCAGCAGCCCGAGGACAGGCGCGGGGTGGGGTGAGCAGTTCTTC.

This clone occurred once. This sequence joins TRBV7-9 and TRBJ2-5, with D tentatively TRBD2 (6 bases). The germline CDR1 and CDR2 sequences are SEHNR and FQNEAQ (reference sequence). The CDR3 runs 13 residues. V lost 5 bases and J 7 bases, leaving 14 bases between the germline ends. In DNA form, the CDR3 reads TGTGCCAGCAGCCGAGGCGGGGTAGCGACCCAGTACTTC. Its translation: CASSRGGVATQYF. Full variable domain (missing parts from reference TRBV7-9 and TRBJ2-5): DTGVSQNPRHKITKRGQNVTFRCDPISEHNRLYWYRQTLGQGPEFLTYFQNEAQLEKSRLLSDRFSAERPKGSFSTLEIQRTEQGDSAMYLCASSRGGVATQYFGPGTRLLVL.

V gene TRBV30 combines with J gene TRBJ1-1, with D possibly matching TRBD1 (5 bases). The CDR3 loop spans 14 amino acids. CDR1 GTSNPN and CDR2 SVGIG come from the germline V gene (reference sequence). V was cut by 4 bases and J by 0 bases, with 12 bases left in between. The DNA for the CDR3 is TGTGCCTGGACCGACACAGGATTGAACACTGAAGCTTTCTTT. It codes for CAWTDTGLNTEAFF. The entire variable domain, with the rest obtained from reference TRBV30 and TRBJ1-1, is as follows: SQTIHQWPATLVQPVGSPLSLECTVEGTSNPNLYWYRQAAGRGLQLLFYSVGIGQISSEVPQNLSASRPQDRQFILSSKKLLLSDSGFYLCAWTDTGLNTEAFFGQGTRLTVV.

The chain joins TRBV6-5 to TRBJ1-1; TRBD1 matches at 8 bases. Germline V gene data show CDR1 as MNHEY and CDR2 as SVGAGI. The CDR3 has 13 residues. The V and J ends lost 6 bases and 4 bases, in that order; junction bases with no gene match: 4. The CDR3, as DNA: TGTGCCAGCAGGCCAGGGGGCTTCACTGAAGCTTTCTTT. Its translation: CASRPGGFTEAFF.

The chain links TRBV9 to TRBJ1-1; a weak D match, TRBD1 (5 bases). Trimming removed 2 bases at V and 0 bases at J, with 11 bases between. Germline V CDR1 and CDR2: SGDLS, YYNGEE. The CDR3 covers 15 residues. CDR3 loop: CASSVGQWMNTEAFF. In nucleotides, the CDR3 is TGTGCCAGCAGCGTGGGGCAGTGGATGAACACTGAAGCTTTCTTT.

The gene calls are TRBV18 and TRBJ2-7; a possible D gene is TRBD1 (5 bases). This CDR3 is built from 12 residues. CDR1 and CDR2 from the germline V gene are KGHSH and LQKENI. V lost 3 bases to trimming and J lost 7 bases, with 10 bases between them. Here the CDR3 reads CASSPGAGEQYF. In DNA, the CDR3 is TGTGCCAGCTCACCTGGGGCTGGGGAGCAGTACTTC.

The V and J genes are TRBV2 and TRBJ2-2; weak D call: TRBD1 (6 bases). CDR3 length: 15 residues. V lost 6 bases to trimming and J lost 4 bases, with 15 bases between them. Germline CDR1 reads SNHLY; CDR2 reads FYNNEI. The CDR3 spells CASRPGQLLTGELFF. The CDR3 DNA reads as TGTGCCAGCAGGCCGGGACAACTTCTCACCGGGGAGCTGTTTTTT.

This chain joins TRBV5-1 and TRBJ1-1; D is unclear. V lost 8 bases to trimming and J lost 1 base, with 15 bases between them. The CDR3 totals 14 residues. From germline, CDR1 is SGHRS and CDR2 YFSETQ. The CDR3 protein is CASAMDEKNTEAFF. CDR3 DNA sequence: TGCGCCAGTGCGATGGACGAGAAGAACACTGAAGCTTTCTTT.

The CDR3 DNA sequence: TGTGCCAGCAGCTTAGATGTGGGGCTTCGGTATGGCTACACCTTC. The encoded protein is CASSLDVGLRYGYTF. The chain recombines TRBV7-9 with TRBJ1-2; maybe TRBD1 (5 bases). Deletions cut 1 base from V and 5 bases from J, with 14 bases between. Germline V gene lookup returns CDR1 SEHNR and CDR2 FQNEAQ (reference sequence). The CDR3 length is 15 residues.

This clone was recorded a few times. V is TRBV24-1 and J is TRBJ1-5; 10 nucleotides match TRBD1. Trimming removed 8 bases from V and 6 bases from J; junction bases left unmatched: 6. CDR3 length: 14 residues. Germline CDR1 is KGHDR and CDR2 is SFDVKD. The CDR3 sequence is CATNGQGVAQPQHF. CDR3 in DNA: TGTGCCACCAACGGACAGGGGGTGGCTCAGCCCCAGCATTTT.

The DNA for the CDR3 is TGTGCCAGCAGCGTAGACCAGGGGCTGCGGCAAGAGACCCAGTACTTC. Translation gives CASSVDQGLRQETQYF. The gene calls are TRBV9 and TRBJ2-5; tentatively, D is TRBD1 (6 bases). The germline V and J ends were trimmed by 0 bases and 2 bases, with 14 bases remaining between them. Germline loops: CDR1 SGDLS, CDR2 YYNGEE. The CDR3 covers 16 residues. Based on the CDR3 plus reference TRBV9 and TRBJ2-5, the full variable domain is DSGVTQTPKHLITATGQRVTLRCSPRSGDLSVYWYQQSLDQGLQFLIQYYNGEERAKGNILERFSAQQFPDLHSELNLSSLELGDSALYFCASSVDQGLRQETQYFGPGTRLLVL.

The rearrangement links TRBV18 to TRBJ1-6; 7 nucleotides match TRBD1. Unmatched junction bases numbered 15, after V lost 6 bases and J lost 7 bases. This CDR3 region has 17 residues. CDR1 is KGHSH and CDR2 is LQKENI in the germline V gene. For the CDR3, the DNA is TGTGCCAGCTCGAGAAGGGGGCCCGAGGGGGAAAATTCACCCCTCCACTTT. It codes for CASSRRGPEGENSPLHF.

This chain uses TRBV5-4 with TRBJ2-7, with D possibly TRBD1 on 5 matching bases. CDR1 SGHNT and CDR2 YYREEE come from the germline V gene (reference sequence). The CDR3 sequence is 14 residues long. Trimming removed 0 bases at V and 1 base at J, with 8 bases between. The CDR3 bases are TGTGCCAGCAGCTTGGATGCAGGGTCCTACGAGCAGTACTTC. Its translation is CASSLDAGSYEQYF.

The chain carries TRBV2 and TRBJ2-7; D unclear. The CDR3 has 11 residues. Trimming removed 3 bases from V and 10 bases from J, with 10 bases in between. Germline V CDR1 and CDR2: SNHLY, FYNNEI. The CDR3, as DNA: TGTGCCAGCAGTGAGTTCGGCGAACAGTACGTC. As protein: CASSEFGEQYV.